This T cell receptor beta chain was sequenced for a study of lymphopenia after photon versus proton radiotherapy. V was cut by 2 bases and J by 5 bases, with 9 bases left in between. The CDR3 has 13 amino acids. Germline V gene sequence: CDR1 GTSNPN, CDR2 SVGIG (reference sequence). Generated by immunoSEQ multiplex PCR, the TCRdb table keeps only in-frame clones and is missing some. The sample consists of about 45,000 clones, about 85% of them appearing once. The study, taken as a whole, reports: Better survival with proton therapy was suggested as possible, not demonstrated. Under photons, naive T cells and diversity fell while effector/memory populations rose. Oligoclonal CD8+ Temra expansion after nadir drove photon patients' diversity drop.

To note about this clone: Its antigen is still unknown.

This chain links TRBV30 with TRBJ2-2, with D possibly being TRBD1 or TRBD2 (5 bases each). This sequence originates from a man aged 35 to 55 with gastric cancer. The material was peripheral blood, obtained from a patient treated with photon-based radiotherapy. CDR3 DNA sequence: TGTGCCTGGAGTCCCGGGGCAACCGGGGAGCTGTTTTTT. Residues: CAWSPGATGELFF. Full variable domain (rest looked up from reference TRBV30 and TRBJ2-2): SQTIHQWPATLVQPVGSPLSLECTVEGTSNPNLYWYRQAAGRGLQLLFYSVGIGQISSEVPQNLSASRPQDRQFILSSKKLLLSDSGFYLCAWSPGATGELFFGEGSRLTVL.